The sequence of this T cell receptor (beta chain) was determined in a study of T-cell reconstitution after alpha-beta-depleted transplantation in children. Germline CDR1 reads SGHRS; CDR2 reads YFSETQ. The CDR3 runs 16 residues. Trimming pared 0 bases from V and 0 bases from J, leaving 12 bases between. Library preparation (for TCRbeta) was performed with unique molecular identifiers. TCRdb re-called the PCR reads with MiXCR, one entry per CDR3 protein. The sample yields more than 450,000 distinct CDR3 sequences, around 19% seen once. The chain is built from TRBV5-1 and TRBJ1-2, with D perhaps TRBD1 (5 bases). The specimen comprised PBMCs from the stem cell graft donor, sampled from the stem cell graft. This sequence was found in a human donor who donated a stem cell graft to a child with acute lymphoblastic leukemia. The CDR3 DNA sequence: TGCGCCAGCAGCTTGGTAAGGGGCGCTACTAACTATGGCTACACCTTC. Protein product: CASSLVRGATNYGYTF.